The 32 T cell receptor beta chains presented below share a single source sample, sequenced in a study of low-dose radiotherapy and immunotherapy resistance in tumors. Gene-specific TRAV and TRBV primers were used for first-strand cDNA, covering alpha and beta chains. The TCRs were subjected to amplification over roughly 18 PCR cycles employing a constant-region primer in conjunction with a V-primer adapter. MiXCR, run by TCRdb on the reads, gives a single entry per CDR3 protein. The sample holds more than 70,000 distinct CDR3 sequences, 20% to 25% seen once. Documented time point: after trial treatment. As to treatment: LDRT plus nivolumab, ipilimumab, low-dose cyclophosphamide and aspirin (RACIN trial). Sequenced material: PBMCs, taken after low-dose radiotherapy plus immunotherapy. The source of these receptors is a female donor with ovarian cancer.

This clonotype was picked up many times. CDR3 region: CASSTRGGGAETQYF. In DNA form, the CDR3 reads TGTGCCAGCAGTACGAGGGGTGGGGGAGCAGAGACCCAGTACTTC. The V and J genes are TRBV6-2 or TRBV6-3 and TRBJ2-5; possibly TRBD1 or TRBD2 for D (5 bases each). Germline V gene sequence: CDR1 MNHEY, CDR2 SVGEGT. Trimming left V 5 bases short and J 4 bases short, with 17 bases between. This CDR3 is built from 15 residues.

This clonotype was seen at least ten times. The rearrangement uses TRBV30 and TRBJ2-3, with D perhaps matching TRBD2 (6 bases). V was shortened by 8 bases and J by 1 base, with 13 bases between the two germline ends. The CDR3 is made up of 13 amino acids. Per germline, CDR1 GTSNPN and CDR2 SVGIG (reference sequence). CDR3 loop: CAVRGRRTDTQYF. The CDR3 DNA sequence: TGTGCCGTCCGGGGGAGACGCACAGATACGCAGTATTTT.

This clonotype has ten or more counts. This chain uses TRBV27 with TRBJ2-2, with 9 nucleotides matching TRBD1. V lost 5 bases and J lost 6; bases outside the gene matches: 10. The CDR3 is made up of 16 amino acids. Germline values: CDR1 MNHEY, CDR2 SMNVEV (reference sequence). As DNA, the CDR3 is TGTGCCAGCAGTCCTGGGGACAGGGTGGAAGCCGGGGAGCTGTTTTTT. This sequence encodes CASSPGDRVEAGELFF.

This clonotype was seen many times. V usage is TRBV28 and J usage is TRBJ2-6, with 8 positions matching TRBD1. Germline CDR1 MDHEN, CDR2 SYDVKM. The CDR3 has 17 residues. V was clipped by 7 bases and J by 2 bases; unmatched bases: 10. The CDR3 bases are TGTGCCAGCACAGGAGACAGGGGAGTCACTGGGGCCAACGTCCTGACTTTC. Amino acid sequence: CASTGDRGVTGANVLTF.

This clonotype was observed at least ten times. Here the CDR3 reads CSARDLAGGPIGQETQYF. CDR3 in DNA: TGCAGTGCTAGAGATCTAGCGGGGGGGCCTATCGGCCAAGAGACCCAGTACTTC. This chain uses TRBV20-1 with TRBJ2-5; TRBD2 agrees at 12 bases. CDR1 is DFQATT and CDR2 is SNEGSKA in the germline V gene (reference sequence). V lost 0 bases, J lost 1 base, and 9 bases stayed unmatched. The CDR3 is made up of 18 amino acids.

There are many counts of this clonotype. This rearrangement joins TRBV7-2 to TRBJ2-5; D is unresolved. Trimming pared 2 bases from V and 7 bases from J, leaving 17 bases between. The CDR3 covers 15 residues. Germline V lookup: CDR1 SGHTA, CDR2 FQGNSA. CDR3 DNA: TGTGCCAGCAGCTTAAGCGCGCAGGCGACGGTGACCCAGTACTTC. Its protein product is CASSLSAQATVTQYF.

This clonotype was counted at least ten times. This chain connects TRBV5-1 to TRBJ2-2, with 8 bases aligning to TRBD2. The CDR3 loop spans 14 amino acids. Germline V gene sequence: CDR1 SGHRS, CDR2 YFSETQ. V was pared by 4 bases and J by 8 bases, with 7 bases of the junction left unmatched. CDR3 in DNA: TGCGCCAGCAGCATCAGCGGGAGAGCGGGGGAGCTGTTTTTT. Translation gives CASSISGRAGELFF.

This clonotype has a count of ten or more. This chain joins TRBV12-3 or TRBV12-4 and TRBJ2-7; D is possibly TRBD1 (5 bases). There are 13 residues in the CDR3. V was trimmed by 3 bases and J by 9 bases, leaving 15 bases between them. The CDR3 is CASSFLGASVQYF. In DNA, the CDR3 is TGTGCCAGCAGTTTTTTAGGGGCTAGTGTGCAGTACTTC.

This clonotype was counted ten times or more. The chain uses TRBV6-5 and TRBJ2-1; 7 bases align to TRBD2. The CDR3 is made up of 15 amino acids. The V gene end was trimmed by 0 bases and the J gene end by 5 bases; junction bases not matched to a gene: 4. Germline values: CDR1 MNHEY, CDR2 SVGAGI. The CDR3, as DNA: TGTGCCAGCAGTTACTCGCGGGGAGGGCACAATGAGCAGTTCTTC. Encoded protein: CASSYSRGGHNEQFF.

This clonotype was seen many times. Here the CDR3 reads CASSIRTTGTEAFF. The CDR3 nucleotides are TGCGCCAGCAGCATACGGACAACGGGCACTGAAGCTTTCTTT. The chain couples TRBV5-1 to TRBJ1-1; perhaps TRBD1 as D (5 bases). The CDR3 has 14 residues. V gave up 4 bases and J gave up 4 bases, with 14 bases separating them. From germline, CDR1 is SGHRS and CDR2 YFSETQ.

This clonotype has just a few counts. J is TRBJ2-1 and V is TRBV7-9; D unresolved. CDR3 length: 15 residues. Looked up from germline, CDR1 is SEHNR and CDR2 is FQNEAQ (reference sequence). V was cut by 5 bases and J by 6 bases, with 17 bases left in between. The CDR3 DNA is TGTGCCAGCAGCACTACTATCCCAAACCCCAATGAGCAGTTCTTC. The encoded protein is CASSTTIPNPNEQFF.

This clonotype was found many times. The J gene is TRBJ2-2, the V gene TRBV2; D unresolved. Germline-derived CDR1 and CDR2 are SNHLY and FYNNEI. The V end was cut by 2 bases, the J end by 6 bases, with 7 bases between. This CDR3 has 13 residues. As DNA, the CDR3 is TGTGCCAGCAGTGAAATCCGGGCCGGGGAGCTGTTTTTT. Protein product: CASSEIRAGELFF.

This clonotype was seen repeatedly, ten times or more. The J gene is TRBJ2-3, the V gene TRBV7-9, with TRBD2 identical over 8 bases. Germline CDR1 is SEHNR and CDR2 is FQNEAQ (reference sequence). The CDR3 consists of 13 residues. Losses at the gene ends were 5 bases for V and 6 bases for J; bases not matched to a gene: 4. Here the CDR3 reads CASSPTGGDTQYF. The DNA for the CDR3 is TGTGCCAGCAGCCCGACGGGAGGGGATACGCAGTATTTT.

In its sample, this clonotype was seen many times. The chain links TRBV12-3 or TRBV12-4 to TRBJ2-2, with 8 nucleotides matching TRBD2. This CDR3 region has 14 residues. With 5 bases clipped from V and 3 bases from J, the junction kept 2 bases outside the gene matches. The CDR3 spells CASSAGGDTGELFF. The CDR3 bases are TGTGCCAGCAGTGCCGGGGGGGACACCGGGGAGCTGTTTTTT.

This clonotype occurred many times. The chain employs TRBV15 and TRBJ1-2; D remains unclear. This CDR3 has 13 amino acids. V gave up 0 bases and J gave up 4 bases, with 6 bases separating them. Per the germline V gene, CDR1 is LNHNV and CDR2 is YYDKDF (reference sequence). The chain's CDR3 is CATSREGGYGYTF. CDR3 nucleotides: TGTGCCACCAGCAGAGAGGGAGGCTATGGCTACACCTTC.

This clonotype turned up a few times. The chain employs TRBV3-1 and TRBJ1-5; 9 nucleotides line up with TRBD1. CDR1 and CDR2 (germline): LGHDT, YNNKEL (reference sequence). This CDR3 has 17 amino acids. J lost 5 bases, V lost 0 bases, and 8 bases had no gene match. The CDR3 loop reads CASSQEFARQGDQPQHF. The DNA of the CDR3 is TGTGCCAGCAGCCAAGAATTCGCCCGACAGGGGGATCAGCCCCAGCATTTT.

This clonotype showed up many times. This CDR3 is CASSKGWDRGIYYYEQYF. CDR3 sequence (DNA): TGTGCCAGCAGCAAGGGGTGGGACAGGGGTATTTACTACTACGAGCAGTACTTC. The rearrangement joins TRBV21-1 to TRBJ2-7; TRBD1 reflects the table's D call only, with no check against the DNA. TRBV21-1 is recorded as a pseudogene. This CDR3 has 18 amino acids.

Many counts were recorded for this clonotype. V usage is TRBV19 and J usage is TRBJ2-7, with a tentative D call TRBD2 (6 bases). CDR3 length: 13 amino acids. Germline V gives CDR1 LNHDA, CDR2 SQIVND (reference sequence). V dropped 3 bases and J dropped 4 bases, with 10 bases sitting between them. CDR3 nucleotide sequence: TGTGCCAGTAGTATGGCGGGACGTTACGAGCAGTACTTC. Protein: CASSMAGRYEQYF.

This clonotype was seen repeatedly, ten times or more. The gene calls are TRBV7-2 and TRBJ1-5; D gene uncertain. Trimming shortened V by 1 base and J by 0 bases, and 10 bases separated the two germline ends. Germline-derived CDR1 and CDR2 are SGHTA and FQGNSA. The CDR3 is 16 amino acids. CDR3 residues: CASSLGAPYSNQPQHF. The CDR3 nucleotides read TGTGCCAGCAGCTTAGGTGCTCCATATAGCAATCAGCCCCAGCATTTT.

This clonotype was recorded at least ten times. CDR3 nucleotides: TGTGCCAGCAGTTTGGCAGGGGGCGCGGGTCAGCCCCAGCATTTT. Translating gives CASSLAGGAGQPQHF. The chain is built from TRBV12-3 or TRBV12-4 and TRBJ1-5, with 8 positions matching TRBD1. CDR3 length equals 15 residues. Losses at the gene ends were 3 bases for V and 6 bases for J; bases not matched to a gene: 7.

A note on this clonotype: Its ends do not fully match the called genes, so a read error is possible. This chain connects TRBV5-3 to TRBJ1-1; the D is unclear. TRBV5-3 is an open reading frame whose function is uncertain. The CDR3 loop spans 13 amino acids. In DNA form, the CDR3 reads TGTGCCAGCAGCTTGGCACCAGGTACTGAAGCTTTCTTT. This encodes CASSLAPGTEAFF.

In this sample, this clonotype turned up a few times. The gene calls are TRBV4-1 and TRBJ1-2; D is possibly TRBD1 (5 bases). The V end was cut by 0 bases, the J end by 7 bases, with 12 bases between. Germline values: CDR1 MGHRA, CDR2 YSYEKL. The CDR3 has 14 residues. The CDR3 region is CASSQEWGSSGYTF. The DNA for the CDR3 is TGCGCCAGCAGCCAAGAGTGGGGGAGTAGTGGCTACACCTTC.

This clonotype has a count of ten or more. The gene calls are TRBV2 and TRBJ2-2, with 10 bases that match TRBD1. The V gene end was trimmed by 7 bases and the J gene end by 3 bases; junction bases not matched to a gene: 2. CDR3 length: 14 residues. Germline lookup yields CDR1 SNHLY and CDR2 FYNNEI. This CDR3 reads CASTGQGYTGELFF. CDR3 coding DNA: TGTGCCAGCACGGGACAGGGGTACACCGGGGAGCTGTTTTTT.

This clonotype was counted ten times or more. This sequence joins TRBV5-1 and TRBJ1-5; the match to TRBD1 covers 7 bases. CDR1 and CDR2 from the germline V gene are SGHRS and YFSETQ. The V segment lost 0 bases and the J segment 5 bases; nucleotides outside the gene matches: 8. This CDR3 comprises 16 residues. CDR3 residues: CASSLEGRGLDQPQHF. CDR3 DNA: TGCGCCAGCAGCTTGGAGGGCAGGGGGTTGGATCAGCCCCAGCATTTT.

This clonotype came up many times. The gene calls are TRBV28 and TRBJ1-2, with 8 bases matching TRBD1. The CDR3 extends over 11 amino acids. Germline-derived CDR1 and CDR2 are MDHEN and SYDVKM. Losses at the gene ends were 8 bases for V and 8 bases for J; bases not matched to a gene: 4. DNA for the CDR3: TGTGCCAGCGGAGACAGGGGCGGCTACACCTTC. As protein: CASGDRGGYTF.

This clonotype was counted at least ten times. Here the CDR3 DNA reads TGTGCCAGCCGAACGGGGAGGGTCAATGAGCAGTTCTTC. This gives the protein CASRTGRVNEQFF. The chain has TRBV14 and TRBJ2-1, with 7 nucleotides matching TRBD2. The CDR3 contains 13 residues. Losses at the gene ends were 8 bases for V and 6 bases for J; bases not matched to a gene: 7. Germline values: CDR1 SGHDN, CDR2 FVKESK.

This clonotype has a count of ten or more. The chain recombines TRBV20-1 with TRBJ2-5; TRBD2 matches 10 bases. Looked up from germline, CDR1 is DFQATT and CDR2 is SNEGSKA (reference sequence). The CDR3 extends over 17 amino acids. After removal of 4 bases from V and 6 bases from J, the junction contained 17 bases not matched to a gene. CDR3 residues: CSAIKWVAGGVGKTQYF. For the CDR3, the DNA is TGCAGTGCTATTAAGTGGGTAGCGGGAGGCGTTGGGAAGACCCAGTACTTC.

This clonotype was counted many times. CDR3 amino acids: CASSAGHQNTGELFF. As DNA, the CDR3 is TGTGCCAGCTCGGCGGGACACCAAAACACCGGGGAGCTGTTTTTT. The J gene is TRBJ2-2, the V gene TRBV18; either TRBD1 or TRBD2 may supply D (6 bases each). Trimming took 6 bases from V and 2 from J, leaving 13 bases between them. This CDR3 region has 15 residues. CDR1 and CDR2 (germline): KGHSH, LQKENI.

This clonotype came up many times. J is TRBJ2-6 and V is TRBV3-1; no firm D call. The CDR3 spans 15 residues. The V gene's germline CDR1 is LGHDT and CDR2 YNNKEL (reference sequence). V shed 4 bases and J shed 4 bases, with 11 bases lying between them. CDR3 nucleotides: TGTGCCAGCAGCCCCCCTACCGGGGGGGCCAACGTCCTGACTTTC. Its protein is CASSPPTGGANVLTF. Together with reference TRBV3-1 and TRBJ2-6, the CDR3 gives the full variable domain: DTAVSQTPKYLVTQMGNDKSIKCEQNLGHDTMYWYKQDSKKFLKIMFSYNNKELIINETVPNRFSPKSPDKAHLNLHINSLELGDSAVYFCASSPPTGGANVLTFGAGSRLTVL.

This clonotype has at least ten counts. This chain uses TRBV29-1 with TRBJ2-7, with D tentatively TRBD2 (5 bases). Germline V gene lookup returns CDR1 SQVTM and CDR2 ANQGSEA. V was shortened by 0 bases and J by 7 bases, with 7 bases between the two germline ends. This CDR3 region has 11 residues. Here the CDR3 DNA reads TGCAGCGTTGAAGAGCCGGGGGAGCAGTACTTC. Translation: CSVEEPGEQYF.

This clonotype was seen repeatedly, ten times or more. This rearrangement joins TRBV7-2 to TRBJ2-6, with D hard to call. This CDR3 spans 19 amino acids. Per germline, CDR1 SGHTA and CDR2 FQGNSA. Trimming shortened V by 5 bases and J by 0 bases, and 20 bases separated the two germline ends. CDR3 residues: CASSVDVGWPFSGANVLTF. The CDR3 DNA follows: TGTGCCAGCAGCGTAGATGTGGGCTGGCCCTTCTCTGGGGCCAACGTCCTGACTTTC.

This clonotype showed up many times. The chain couples TRBV19 to TRBJ2-1; possibly TRBD2 for D (7 bases). The CDR3 is 17 residues long. V was clipped by 5 bases and J by 6 bases, with 23 bases between them. Germline CDR1 LNHDA, CDR2 SQIVND (reference sequence). The CDR3 bases are TGTGCCAGTAGTCACCCCCGTGGGGCGGGGGCCGCCAATGAGCAGTTCTTC. Translation: CASSHPRGAGAANEQFF.